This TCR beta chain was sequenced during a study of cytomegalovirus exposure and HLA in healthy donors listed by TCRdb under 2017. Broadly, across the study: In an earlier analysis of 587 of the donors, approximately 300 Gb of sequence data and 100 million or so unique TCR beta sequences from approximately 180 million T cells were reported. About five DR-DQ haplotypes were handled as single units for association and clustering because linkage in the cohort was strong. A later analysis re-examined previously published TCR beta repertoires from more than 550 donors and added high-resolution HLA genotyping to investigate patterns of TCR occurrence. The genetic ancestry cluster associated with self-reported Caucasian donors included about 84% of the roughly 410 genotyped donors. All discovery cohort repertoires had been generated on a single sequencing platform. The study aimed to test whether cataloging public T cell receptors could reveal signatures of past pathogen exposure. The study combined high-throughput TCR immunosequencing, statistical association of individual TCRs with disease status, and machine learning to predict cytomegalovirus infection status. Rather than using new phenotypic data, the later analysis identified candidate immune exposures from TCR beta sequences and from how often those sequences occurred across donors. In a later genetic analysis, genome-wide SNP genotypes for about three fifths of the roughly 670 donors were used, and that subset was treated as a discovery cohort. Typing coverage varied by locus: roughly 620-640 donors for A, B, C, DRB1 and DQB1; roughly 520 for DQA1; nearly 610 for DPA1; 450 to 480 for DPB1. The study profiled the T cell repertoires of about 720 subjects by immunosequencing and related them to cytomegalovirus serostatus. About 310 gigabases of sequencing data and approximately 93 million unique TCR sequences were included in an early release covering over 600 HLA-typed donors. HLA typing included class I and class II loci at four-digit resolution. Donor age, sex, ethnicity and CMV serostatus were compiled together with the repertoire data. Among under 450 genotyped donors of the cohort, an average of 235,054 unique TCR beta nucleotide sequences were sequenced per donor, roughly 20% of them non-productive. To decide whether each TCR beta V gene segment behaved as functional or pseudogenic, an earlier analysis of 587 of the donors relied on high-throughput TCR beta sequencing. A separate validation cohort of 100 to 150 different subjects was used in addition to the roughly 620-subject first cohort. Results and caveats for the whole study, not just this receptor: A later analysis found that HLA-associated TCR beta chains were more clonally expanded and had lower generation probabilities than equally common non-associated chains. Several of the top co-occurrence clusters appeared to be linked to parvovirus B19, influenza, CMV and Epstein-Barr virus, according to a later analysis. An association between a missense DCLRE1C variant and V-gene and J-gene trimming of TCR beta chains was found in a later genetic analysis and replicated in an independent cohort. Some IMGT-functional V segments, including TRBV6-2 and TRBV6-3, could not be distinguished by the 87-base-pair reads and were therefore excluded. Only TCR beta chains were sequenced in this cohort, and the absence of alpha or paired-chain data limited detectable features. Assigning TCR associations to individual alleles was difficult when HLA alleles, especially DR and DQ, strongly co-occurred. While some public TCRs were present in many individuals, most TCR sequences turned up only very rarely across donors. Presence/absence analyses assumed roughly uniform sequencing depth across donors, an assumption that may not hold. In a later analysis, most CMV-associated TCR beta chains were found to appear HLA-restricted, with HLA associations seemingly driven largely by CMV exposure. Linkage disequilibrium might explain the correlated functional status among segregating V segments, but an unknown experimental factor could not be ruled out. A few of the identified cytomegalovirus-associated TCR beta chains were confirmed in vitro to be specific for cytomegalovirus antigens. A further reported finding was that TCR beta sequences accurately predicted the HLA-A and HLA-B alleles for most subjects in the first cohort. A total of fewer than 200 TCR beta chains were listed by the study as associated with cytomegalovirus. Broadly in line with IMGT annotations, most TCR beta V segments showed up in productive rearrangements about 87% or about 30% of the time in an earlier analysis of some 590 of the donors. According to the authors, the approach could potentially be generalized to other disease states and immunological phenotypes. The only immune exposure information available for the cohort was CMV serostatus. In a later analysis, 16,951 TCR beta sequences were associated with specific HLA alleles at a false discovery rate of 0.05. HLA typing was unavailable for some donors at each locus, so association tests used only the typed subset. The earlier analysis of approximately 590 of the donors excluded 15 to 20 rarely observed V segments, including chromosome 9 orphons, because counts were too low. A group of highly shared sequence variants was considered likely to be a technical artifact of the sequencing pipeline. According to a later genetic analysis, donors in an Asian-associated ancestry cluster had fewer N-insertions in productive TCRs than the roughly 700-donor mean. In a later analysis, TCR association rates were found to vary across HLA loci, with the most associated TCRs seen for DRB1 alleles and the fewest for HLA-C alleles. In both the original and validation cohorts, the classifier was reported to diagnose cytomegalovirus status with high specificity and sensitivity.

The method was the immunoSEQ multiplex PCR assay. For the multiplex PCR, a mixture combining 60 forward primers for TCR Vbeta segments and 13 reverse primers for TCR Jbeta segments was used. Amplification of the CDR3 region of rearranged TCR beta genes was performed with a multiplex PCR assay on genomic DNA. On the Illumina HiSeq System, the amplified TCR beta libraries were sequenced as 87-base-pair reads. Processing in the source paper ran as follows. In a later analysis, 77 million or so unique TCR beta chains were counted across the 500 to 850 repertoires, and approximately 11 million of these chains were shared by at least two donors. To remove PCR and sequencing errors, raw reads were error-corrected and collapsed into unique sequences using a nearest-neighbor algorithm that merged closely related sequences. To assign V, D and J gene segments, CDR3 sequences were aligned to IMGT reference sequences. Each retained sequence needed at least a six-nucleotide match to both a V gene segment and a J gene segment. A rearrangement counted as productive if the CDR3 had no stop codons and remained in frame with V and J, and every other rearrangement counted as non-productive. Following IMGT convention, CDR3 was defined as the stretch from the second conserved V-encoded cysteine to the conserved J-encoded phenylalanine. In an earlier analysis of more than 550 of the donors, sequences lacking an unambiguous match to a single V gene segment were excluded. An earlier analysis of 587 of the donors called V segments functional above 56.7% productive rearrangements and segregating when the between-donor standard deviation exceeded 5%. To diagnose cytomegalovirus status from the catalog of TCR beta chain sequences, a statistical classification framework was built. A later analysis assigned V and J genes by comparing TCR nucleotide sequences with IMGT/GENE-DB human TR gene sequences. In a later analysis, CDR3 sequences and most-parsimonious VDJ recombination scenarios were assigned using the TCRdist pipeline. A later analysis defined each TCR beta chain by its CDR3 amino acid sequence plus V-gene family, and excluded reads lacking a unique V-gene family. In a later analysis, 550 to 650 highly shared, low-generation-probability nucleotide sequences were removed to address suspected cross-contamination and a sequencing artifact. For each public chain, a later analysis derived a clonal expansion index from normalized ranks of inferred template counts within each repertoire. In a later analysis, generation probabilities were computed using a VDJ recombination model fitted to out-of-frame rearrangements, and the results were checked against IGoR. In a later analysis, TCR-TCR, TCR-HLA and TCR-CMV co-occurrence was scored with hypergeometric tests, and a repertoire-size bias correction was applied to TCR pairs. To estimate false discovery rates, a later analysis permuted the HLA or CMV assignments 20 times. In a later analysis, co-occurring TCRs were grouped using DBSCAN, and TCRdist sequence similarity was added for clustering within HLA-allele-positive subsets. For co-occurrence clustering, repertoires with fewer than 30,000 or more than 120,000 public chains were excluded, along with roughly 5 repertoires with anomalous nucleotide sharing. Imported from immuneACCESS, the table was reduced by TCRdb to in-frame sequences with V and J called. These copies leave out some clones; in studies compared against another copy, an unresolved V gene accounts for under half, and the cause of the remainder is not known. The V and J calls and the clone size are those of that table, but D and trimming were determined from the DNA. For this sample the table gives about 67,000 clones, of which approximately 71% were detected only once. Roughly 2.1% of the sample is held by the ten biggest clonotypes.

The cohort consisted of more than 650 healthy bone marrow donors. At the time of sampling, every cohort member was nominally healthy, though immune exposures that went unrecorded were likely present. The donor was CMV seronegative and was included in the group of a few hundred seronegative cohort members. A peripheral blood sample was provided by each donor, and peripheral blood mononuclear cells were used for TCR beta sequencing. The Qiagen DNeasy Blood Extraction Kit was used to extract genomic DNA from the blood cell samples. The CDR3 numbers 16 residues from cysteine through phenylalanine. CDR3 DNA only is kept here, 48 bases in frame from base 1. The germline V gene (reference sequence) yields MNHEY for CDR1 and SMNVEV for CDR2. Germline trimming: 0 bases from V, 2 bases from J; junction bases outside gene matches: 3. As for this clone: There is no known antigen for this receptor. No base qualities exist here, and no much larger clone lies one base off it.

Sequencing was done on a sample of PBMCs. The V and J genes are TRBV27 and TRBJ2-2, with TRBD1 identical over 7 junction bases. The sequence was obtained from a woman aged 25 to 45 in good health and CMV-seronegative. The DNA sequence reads TGTGCCAGCAGTTTATCCGGGACAGCTAACACCGGGGAGCTGTTTTTT. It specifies CASSLSGTANTGELFF.